These 9 T cell receptor beta chains share one sample of origin, sequenced in a study of blood T cell repertoires in COVID-19. Sequenced by immunoSEQ multiplex PCR; TCRdb stores in-frame clones only, minus some. Among about 180,000 clones, roughly 80% were seen once, and the ten largest hold over 13%. Material: PBMCs or T cells enriched from blood (not recorded which). These receptors were obtained from a man aged 55 to 70 who had been exposed to COVID-19.

V is TRBV10-3 and J is TRBJ1-5, with 8 positions matching TRBD1. The CDR3 consists of 15 residues. Trimming took 2 bases from V and 7 from J; bases not matched to a gene: 7. Germline-derived CDR1 and CDR2 are ENHRY and SYGVKD. CDR3 DNA sequence: TGTGCCATCAGTGAGGACAGGGGATCTAGGCAGCCCCAGCATTTT. Translating it yields CAISEDRGSRQPQHF.

This chain uses TRBV2 with TRBJ2-1, with D perhaps TRBD2 (6 bases). The CDR3 is made up of 11 amino acids. Germline V gives CDR1 SNHLY, CDR2 FYNNEI. Between the trimmed V and J ends, which lost 3 bases and 13 bases, there was a span of 10 bases. CDR3 residues: CASSERDFQFF. In nucleotides, the CDR3 is TGTGCCAGCAGTGAGCGGGACTTCCAGTTCTTC.

In its sample, this clone was seen a few times. The chain joins TRBV7-3 to TRBJ2-2; 7 nucleotides match TRBD2. V dropped 6 bases and J dropped 1; count of bases not matched to a gene: 2. Germline-derived CDR1 and CDR2 are SGHTA and FQGTGA. The length of the CDR3 is 14 residues. CDR3 nucleotide sequence: TGTGCCAGCAGGACTAGCTGGAACACCGGGGAGCTGTTTTTT. Translating gives CASRTSWNTGELFF.

This clone was observed once. This rearrangement joins TRBV27 to TRBJ1-2, with a tentative D call TRBD1 (5 bases). V dropped 3 bases and J dropped 8 bases, with 10 bases sitting between them. There are 12 residues in the CDR3. CDR1 MNHEY and CDR2 SMNVEV come from the germline V gene (reference sequence). Here the CDR3 DNA reads TGTGCCAGCAGTTTTGCAGGGCGCGGCTACACCTTC. Protein product: CASSFAGRGYTF.

The rearrangement links TRBV10-3 to TRBJ2-7; unclear D gene. This CDR3 has 17 residues. Germline V gene sequence: CDR1 ENHRY, CDR2 SYGVKD. Trimming took 2 bases from V and 0 from J, leaving 17 bases between them. For the CDR3, the DNA is TGTGCCATCAGTGAGCCCAGAGGCGGAGCCGGCTCCTACGAGCAGTACTTC. Amino acid sequence: CAISEPRGGAGSYEQYF.

The chain recombines TRBV7-9 with TRBJ2-2; TRBD1 aligns across 10 bases. V lost 6 bases, J lost 2 bases, and 9 bases stayed unmatched. Germline CDR1 is SEHNR and CDR2 is FQNEAQ (reference sequence). The CDR3 has 17 amino acids. DNA for the CDR3: TGTGCCAGCAGGGTACCCGGGACAGGGGTTAACACCGGGGAGCTGTTTTTT. It yields the protein CASRVPGTGVNTGELFF.

V is TRBV19 and J is TRBJ2-2, with TRBD1 matching 7 bases. Germline CDR1 reads LNHDA; CDR2 reads SQIVND (reference sequence). The CDR3 length is 14 residues. V lost 7 bases, J lost 3 bases, and 5 bases stayed unmatched. Here the CDR3 reads CASKGQGDTGELFF. The DNA of the CDR3 is TGTGCCAGTAAGGGGCAGGGGGACACCGGGGAGCTGTTTTTT.

This CDR3 reads CASSSPRTGQGYGYTF. CDR3 nucleotides: TGTGCCAGCAGTTCTCCTCGGACGGGACAGGGTTATGGCTACACCTTC. The chain carries TRBV27 and TRBJ1-2; TRBD1 matches at 9 bases. Trimming took 4 bases from V and 5 from J; bases not matched to a gene: 11. Germline V gene lookup returns CDR1 MNHEY and CDR2 SMNVEV (reference sequence). CDR3 size: 16 residues.

The J gene is TRBJ1-2, the V gene TRBV6-1; D not resolved. The CDR3 covers 14 residues. Germline-derived CDR1 and CDR2 are MNHNS and SASEGT. Trimming shortened V by 2 bases and J by 3 bases, and 10 bases separated the two germline ends. The CDR3 nucleotides are TGTGCCAGCAGTGAATCCTTAACAGACTATGGCTACACCTTC. It specifies CASSESLTDYGYTF.